These T cell receptor beta chains were read from a single sample in a study of response to subunit inactivated influenza vaccine. Each CDR3 protein is one row after TCRdb ran MiXCR on the RT-PCR reads. The table shows fewer than 550,000 distinct CDR3 sequences, with about 25% occurring only once. Sequenced here: CD4+ T cells sorted from PBMCs, sampled around 5 days after vaccination. The receptors here all came from a man aged 45-60 years who received an inactivated influenza vaccine. Both conserved end residues are part of each CDR3. A D gene is named only where the DNA matches it firmly. Not all rows give a size; the values are once, few, many and, for expanded clones, a class.

CDR3nt: TGCGCCAGCAGCCAAGTATCTCTAAGGAGCGAGCAGTACTTC; CDR3aa: CASSQVSLRSEQYF; j_gene: TRBJ2-7; v_gene: TRBV4-1; d_gene: .; abundance: few
CDR3nt: TGTGCCAGCAGTCGGGGGGGCAGCTTCTACGAGCAGTACTTC; CDR3aa: CASSRGGSFYEQYF; j_gene: TRBJ2-7; v_gene: TRBV28; d_gene: TRBD2; abundance: .
CDR3nt: TGTGCCAGCAGTTACTCCGGCAGCAGCCAAGAGACCCAGTACTTC; CDR3aa: CASSYSGSSQETQYF; j_gene: TRBJ2-5; v_gene: TRBV6-5; d_gene: .; abundance: .
CDR3nt: TGTGCCAGCAGTACAGGGTTTGGCGAGCAGTACTTC; CDR3aa: CASSTGFGEQYF; j_gene: TRBJ2-7; v_gene: TRBV12-3/TRBV12-4; d_gene: .; abundance: .
CDR3nt: TGTGCCAGCAGCCCCCTCGCCCAGGGGGCCCACGAGCAGTACTTC; CDR3aa: CASSPLAQGAHEQYF; j_gene: TRBJ2-7; v_gene: TRBV7-9; d_gene: TRBD1; abundance: .
CDR3nt: TGCGCCAGCAGCTTGCTCTTGTCAGGGGATGGGGCCAACGTCCTGACTTTC; CDR3aa: CASSLLLSGDGANVLTF; j_gene: TRBJ2-6; v_gene: TRBV5-1; d_gene: .; abundance: .
CDR3nt: TGTGCCAGCAGTGAGAACAGGGTCGGGGAGCTGTTTTTT; CDR3aa: CASSENRVGELFF; j_gene: TRBJ2-2; v_gene: TRBV6-2/TRBV6-3; d_gene: .; abundance: few
CDR3nt: TGTGCCAGCAGTTTATTTGGGGGAAGGGGTCAGCCCCAGCATTTT; CDR3aa: CASSLFGGRGQPQHF; j_gene: TRBJ1-5; v_gene: TRBV27; d_gene: .; abundance: few
CDR3nt: TGTGCCAGCAATCTCGGTCACACAGATACGCAGTATTTT; CDR3aa: CASNLGHTDTQYF; j_gene: TRBJ2-3; v_gene: TRBV7-8; d_gene: .; abundance: .
CDR3nt: TGTGCCAGCACCTCCGGGACAGGGGTAAACGAGCAGTACTTC; CDR3aa: CASTSGTGVNEQYF; j_gene: TRBJ2-7; v_gene: TRBV27; d_gene: TRBD1; abundance: few
CDR3nt: TGTGCCACCAGCAGTAGCACAGATACGCAGTATTTT; CDR3aa: CATSSSTDTQYF; j_gene: TRBJ2-3; v_gene: TRBV15; d_gene: .; abundance: .
CDR3nt: TGCAGTGCCCATTTGACAGGGATCCAAGAGACCCAGTACTTC; CDR3aa: CSAHLTGIQETQYF; j_gene: TRBJ2-5; v_gene: TRBV20-1; d_gene: TRBD1; abundance: few
CDR3nt: TGCGCCAGCAGCACGGGACAGGGGGCAGATACGCAGTATTTT; CDR3aa: CASSTGQGADTQYF; j_gene: TRBJ2-3; v_gene: TRBV5-1; d_gene: TRBD1; abundance: .
CDR3nt: TGTGCCACCAGTCCTGGACTTCCGGGAGAGCAGTTCTTC; CDR3aa: CATSPGLPGEQFF; j_gene: TRBJ2-1; v_gene: TRBV24-1; d_gene: .; abundance: few
CDR3nt: TGTGCCAGCAGCTTCACCCCCCCAGACACCATATATTTT; CDR3aa: CASSFTPPDTIYF; j_gene: TRBJ1-3; v_gene: TRBV12-3/TRBV12-4; d_gene: .; abundance: .
CDR3nt: TGTGCCAGCAGTTACGAACCGGCGTGGGAGAACACTGAAGCTTTCTTT; CDR3aa: CASSYEPAWENTEAFF; j_gene: TRBJ1-1; v_gene: TRBV6-2/TRBV6-3; d_gene: .; abundance: few
CDR3nt: TGTGCCAGCAGCCCCGGGGGACTAGCGGGGGCTAGCTACAATGAGCAGTTCTTC; CDR3aa: CASSPGGLAGASYNEQFF; j_gene: TRBJ2-1; v_gene: TRBV11-2; d_gene: TRBD2; abundance: few
CDR3nt: TGTGCCATCAGCCCGACTAGCGGGGGTTTTTACAATGAGCAGTTCTTC; CDR3aa: CAISPTSGGFYNEQFF; j_gene: TRBJ2-1; v_gene: TRBV10-3; d_gene: TRBD2; abundance: few
CDR3nt: TGCAGTGCTTCATGGGACGGCCTCCAAGAGACCCAGTACTTC; CDR3aa: CSASWDGLQETQYF; j_gene: TRBJ2-5; v_gene: TRBV20-1; d_gene: .; abundance: few
CDR3nt: TGCAGTGCTAGAGAAGGGGGGGCGAGTGGCTACACCTTC; CDR3aa: CSAREGGASGYTF; j_gene: TRBJ1-2; v_gene: TRBV20-1; d_gene: .; abundance: many
CDR3nt: TGCAGTGCTAGACCCCCTAGCGGAGCCCTTATGTGGTATTTT; CDR3aa: CSARPPSGALMWYF; j_gene: TRBJ2-3; v_gene: TRBV20-1; d_gene: TRBD2; abundance: medium-sized
CDR3nt: TGCAGTGCTAGAGTGTGGACTAGCGGGGCCCAAGAGACCCAGTACTTC; CDR3aa: CSARVWTSGAQETQYF; j_gene: TRBJ2-5; v_gene: TRBV20-1; d_gene: TRBD2; abundance: .
CDR3nt: TGCGCCAGCAGCGAGAGACTAGCGGGAGTAGACAATGAGCAGTTCTTC; CDR3aa: CASSERLAGVDNEQFF; j_gene: TRBJ2-1; v_gene: TRBV5-1; d_gene: TRBD2; abundance: .
CDR3nt: TGTGCCAGCAGTCCCACCCAGGGACTAGCGGGAGGGCATGAGCAGTTCTTC; CDR3aa: CASSPTQGLAGGHEQFF; j_gene: TRBJ2-1; v_gene: TRBV27; d_gene: TRBD2; abundance: .
CDR3nt: TGCAGTGCTAGAGATTACCGGGCAGGGGCCAACGTCCTGACTTTC; CDR3aa: CSARDYRAGANVLTF; j_gene: TRBJ2-6; v_gene: TRBV20-1; d_gene: .; abundance: .
CDR3nt: TGCAGTGCTAGAGTCCCAGGGAGGTTTGGCGCGCAGTACTTC; CDR3aa: CSARVPGRFGAQYF; j_gene: TRBJ2-7; v_gene: TRBV20-1; d_gene: .; abundance: .
CDR3nt: TGCGCCAGCAGCTTGAACCCAGGGAAGGCAAACAATGAGCAGTTCTTC; CDR3aa: CASSLNPGKANNEQFF; j_gene: TRBJ2-1; v_gene: TRBV5-1; d_gene: .; abundance: .
CDR3nt: TGTGCCAGCAGTTCAGGACAGCTCTATGGCTACACCTTC; CDR3aa: CASSSGQLYGYTF; j_gene: TRBJ1-2; v_gene: TRBV12-3/TRBV12-4; d_gene: .; abundance: .
CDR3nt: TGTGCCACGGACTTCGTTTTCTCGTGCTTGTACGAAAAACTGTTTTTT; CDR3aa: CATDFVFSCLYEKLFF; j_gene: TRBJ1-4; v_gene: TRBV5-3; d_gene: .; abundance: few
CDR3nt: TGCGCCAGCAGCTTGGCGGGACACCCTACGCAGTATTTT; CDR3aa: CASSLAGHPTQYF; j_gene: TRBJ2-3; v_gene: TRBV5-1; d_gene: .; abundance: .
CDR3nt: TGTGCCACCAGTGCACCCAGGGGGCTCCGCAATGAGCAGTTCTTC; CDR3aa: CATSAPRGLRNEQFF; j_gene: TRBJ2-1; v_gene: TRBV24-1; d_gene: TRBD1; abundance: few
CDR3nt: TGTGCCATCAGTGACGCTAGCGGGAGGCCCTACAATGAGCAGTTCTTC; CDR3aa: CAISDASGRPYNEQFF; j_gene: TRBJ2-1; v_gene: TRBV10-3; d_gene: TRBD2; abundance: few
CDR3nt: TGCGCCAGCAGCGAAACTAGCGGGAGAGACGAGCAGTTCTTC; CDR3aa: CASSETSGRDEQFF; j_gene: TRBJ2-1; v_gene: TRBV5-1; d_gene: TRBD2; abundance: .
CDR3nt: TGCAGCGTGGTGGAGGGCAATCAGCCCCAGCATTTT; CDR3aa: CSVVEGNQPQHF; j_gene: TRBJ1-5; v_gene: TRBV29-1; d_gene: .; abundance: .
CDR3nt: TGTGCCAGCAGTCTCAGCGCGAAAAACATTCAGTACTTC; CDR3aa: CASSLSAKNIQYF; j_gene: TRBJ2-4; v_gene: TRBV28; d_gene: .; abundance: .
CDR3nt: TGTGCCAGCAGTAATCAGGGGCTTGGCTACACCTTC; CDR3aa: CASSNQGLGYTF; j_gene: TRBJ1-2; v_gene: TRBV12-3/TRBV12-4; d_gene: .; abundance: many
CDR3nt: TGCAGCGCCGCATTGGGGACCAGGAACAATGAGCAGTTCTTC; CDR3aa: CSAALGTRNNEQFF; j_gene: TRBJ2-1; v_gene: TRBV29-1; d_gene: .; abundance: .
CDR3nt: TGTGCCATCACCTCCCCCGCAGGGAGCGGGGTCGGGGATGAGCAGTTCTTC; CDR3aa: CAITSPAGSGVGDEQFF; j_gene: TRBJ2-1; v_gene: TRBV10-3; d_gene: TRBD2; abundance: few
CDR3nt: TGTGCCAGCAGTCCCGGGACTAGCGGGGGGGTTGAGCAGTTCTTC; CDR3aa: CASSPGTSGGVEQFF; j_gene: TRBJ2-1; v_gene: TRBV6-1; d_gene: TRBD2; abundance: few
CDR3nt: TGTGCCAGCAGTTCCCGGGGACAGGGGGAGGCTTCCTACGAGCAGTACTTC; CDR3aa: CASSSRGQGEASYEQYF; j_gene: TRBJ2-7; v_gene: TRBV28; d_gene: TRBD1; abundance: once
CDR3nt: TGCAGTGCCGCGCCAGGGACTAGCGGAAATACGCAGTATTTT; CDR3aa: CSAAPGTSGNTQYF; j_gene: TRBJ2-3; v_gene: TRBV20-1; d_gene: TRBD2; abundance: .
CDR3nt: TGTGCCAGCTCACCGGTAACAGGGGTTGTGGACGAGCAGTACTTC; CDR3aa: CASSPVTGVVDEQYF; j_gene: TRBJ2-7; v_gene: TRBV18; d_gene: TRBD1; abundance: .
CDR3nt: TGTGCCAGCAGTGGAGACAGGGGCTACTACAATGAGCAGTTCTTC; CDR3aa: CASSGDRGYYNEQFF; j_gene: TRBJ2-1; v_gene: TRBV2; d_gene: TRBD1; abundance: few
CDR3nt: TGTGCCAGCAGCCTTTCACCGACAGAGGGGGAGACCCAGTACTTC; CDR3aa: CASSLSPTEGETQYF; j_gene: TRBJ2-5; v_gene: TRBV7-6; d_gene: .; abundance: .
CDR3nt: TGTGCCAGCAGCCGGGGGGATGGGTTTCCAGAGACCCAGTACTTC; CDR3aa: CASSRGDGFPETQYF; j_gene: TRBJ2-5; v_gene: TRBV9; d_gene: TRBD2; abundance: .
CDR3nt: TGTGCCAGCAGTCAAAACCGGGACTGGGACACTGAAGCTTTCTTT; CDR3aa: CASSQNRDWDTEAFF; j_gene: TRBJ1-1; v_gene: TRBV28; d_gene: .; abundance: few
CDR3nt: TGTGCCAGCAGCTCAAACCAAGCTAGCAGCTACGAGCAGTACTTC; CDR3aa: CASSSNQASSYEQYF; j_gene: TRBJ2-7; v_gene: TRBV7-9; d_gene: .; abundance: few
CDR3nt: TGTGCCTGGAACCTGGGGGCAGGGTTAGAGACCCAGTACTTC; CDR3aa: CAWNLGAGLETQYF; j_gene: TRBJ2-5; v_gene: TRBV30; d_gene: .; abundance: few
CDR3nt: TGCAGTGCAAGAAGACAGGGAGGCACAGATACGCAGTATTTT; CDR3aa: CSARRQGGTDTQYF; j_gene: TRBJ2-3; v_gene: TRBV20-1; d_gene: TRBD1; abundance: many
CDR3nt: TGCAGTGCTAAACAGGGACCCTACACAGATACGCAGTATTTT; CDR3aa: CSAKQGPYTDTQYF; j_gene: TRBJ2-3; v_gene: TRBV20-1; d_gene: .; abundance: .
CDR3nt: TGTGCCAGCAGTACCAGACCGGGACAGGGTCCCAAGACCCAGTACTTC; CDR3aa: CASSTRPGQGPKTQYF; j_gene: TRBJ2-5; v_gene: TRBV6-1; d_gene: TRBD1; abundance: few
CDR3nt: TGTGCCAGCAGGCGGGGGTATACAGATACGCAGTATTTT; CDR3aa: CASRRGYTDTQYF; j_gene: TRBJ2-3; v_gene: TRBV6-1; d_gene: TRBD2; abundance: .
CDR3nt: TGCGCCAGCAGCCTTGGATCTACCCCTAACGAGCAGTACTTC; CDR3aa: CASSLGSTPNEQYF; j_gene: TRBJ2-7; v_gene: TRBV5-1; d_gene: .; abundance: .
CDR3nt: TGTGCCAGCAGCTTTACAGGGGGATTGCCGAGGGGGGCCAACGTCCTGACTTTC; CDR3aa: CASSFTGGLPRGANVLTF; j_gene: TRBJ2-6; v_gene: TRBV11-1; d_gene: TRBD1; abundance: many
CDR3nt: TGTGCCAGCAGCCCGTTAACCCAAGAGACCCAGTACTTC; CDR3aa: CASSPLTQETQYF; j_gene: TRBJ2-5; v_gene: TRBV3-1; d_gene: .; abundance: .
CDR3nt: TGTGCCAGCAGCAAAGCGCGGGGGGCCGAGACCCAGTACTTC; CDR3aa: CASSKARGAETQYF; j_gene: TRBJ2-5; v_gene: TRBV21-1; d_gene: .; abundance: few
CDR3nt: TGTGCCAGCAGCTCGGTCCCAGAGTACAATGAGCAGTTCTTC; CDR3aa: CASSSVPEYNEQFF; j_gene: TRBJ2-1; v_gene: TRBV7-6; d_gene: .; abundance: many
CDR3nt: TGTGCCAGCAGTTTAGAACCTCATAATGAGCAGTTCTTC; CDR3aa: CASSLEPHNEQFF; j_gene: TRBJ2-1; v_gene: TRBV12-3/TRBV12-4; d_gene: .; abundance: few
CDR3nt: TGCAGTGCTAGAGAACGGACAGGGTGGGACGCTGGCTACACCTTC; CDR3aa: CSARERTGWDAGYTF; j_gene: TRBJ1-2; v_gene: TRBV20-1; d_gene: TRBD1; abundance: .
CDR3nt: TGCAGCGTTGAATCGGCGGGGGGAAGGGAAAGCACAGATACGCAGTATTTT; CDR3aa: CSVESAGGRESTDTQYF; j_gene: TRBJ2-3; v_gene: TRBV29-1; d_gene: TRBD2; abundance: .